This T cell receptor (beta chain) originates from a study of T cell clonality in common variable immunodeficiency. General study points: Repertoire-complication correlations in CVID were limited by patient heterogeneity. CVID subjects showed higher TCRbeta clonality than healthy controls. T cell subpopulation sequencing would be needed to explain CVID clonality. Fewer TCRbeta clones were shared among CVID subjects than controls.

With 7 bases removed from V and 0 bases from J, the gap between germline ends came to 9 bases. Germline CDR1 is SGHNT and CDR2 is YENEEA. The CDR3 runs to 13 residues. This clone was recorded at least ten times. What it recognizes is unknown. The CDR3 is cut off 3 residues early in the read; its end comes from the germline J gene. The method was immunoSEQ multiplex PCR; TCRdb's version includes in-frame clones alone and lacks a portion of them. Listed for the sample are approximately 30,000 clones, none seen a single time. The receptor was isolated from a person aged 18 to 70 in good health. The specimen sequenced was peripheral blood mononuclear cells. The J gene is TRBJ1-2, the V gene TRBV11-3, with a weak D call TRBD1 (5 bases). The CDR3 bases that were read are TGTGCCAGCAATCAGGGTACTAACTATGGC. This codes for CASNQGTNYG. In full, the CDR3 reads CASNQGTNYGYTF.